This T cell receptor beta chain stems from a study of control samples from healthy donors and cancer patients. Clones were sequenced by immunoSEQ multiplex PCR, and TCRdb holds only the in-frame ones, with some missing. The table records 390,000 or so clones, 80% to 95% of them present only once. This CDR3 spans 17 amino acids. V lost 5 bases to trimming and J lost 7 bases; unmatched junction nucleotides: 19. CDR1 and CDR2 (germline): SGHRS, YFSETQ. Sequencing input: PBMCs. The chain is built from TRBV5-1 and TRBJ2-7, with TRBD1 matching 9 bases. This sequence originates from a man aged 40-49 years with head and neck cancer. The CDR3 sequence is CASSNPRLGTGPTEQYF. CDR3 DNA sequence: TGCGCCAGCAGTAACCCACGTCTGGGGACAGGGCCTACGGAGCAGTACTTC.